What follows are 22 T cell receptor beta chains derived from one specimen sequenced in a study of read filtering for tumor transcriptome and immune sequencing. From around 0.4 ug of RNA, a library with molecular barcoded alpha/delta and beta/gamma adaptors was made. Each CDR3 protein is one row after TCRdb ran MiXCR on the reads. The data contain more than 70,000 distinct CDR3 sequences, 20% to 25% of them singletons. Input material: a population of CD138-negative cells sorted from bone marrow. The receptor set was obtained from a donor aged 40 or over with multiple myeloma.

This clonotype was counted ten times or more. The gene calls are TRBV7-8 and TRBJ2-5, with 10 positions matching TRBD2. Germline assignment: CDR1 SGHVS and CDR2 FQNEAQ. V shed 6 bases, J shed 5 bases, and the junction held 15 bases outside the gene matches. This CDR3 comprises 17 residues. The CDR3 bases are TGTGCCAGCAGTTCCCCCGCGGGACTAGCGAACAGGGAGACCCAGTACTTC. Translation gives CASSSPAGLANRETQYF.

This clonotype was observed at least ten times. This may come from a read error, since a much larger clone is one base off. No conserved phenylalanine or tryptophan ends this CDR3, so it is likely a read error. This chain links TRBV5-1 with TRBJ2-1, with 9 bases that match TRBD2. Germline V gene lookup returns CDR1 SGHRS and CDR2 YFSETQ. This CDR3 contains 15 residues. The V gene end was trimmed by 5 bases and the J gene end by 8 bases; junction bases not matched to a gene: 11. CDR3 coding DNA: TGCGCCAGCAGTCCCCTAGCGGGGAGGGTTGATGAGCAGTTCCTC. This encodes CASSPLAGRVDEQFL.

This clonotype occurred many times. The chain is built from TRBV2 and TRBJ1-2; no clear D gene. V was cut by 6 bases and J by 4 bases, with 3 bases left in between. CDR1 and CDR2 (germline): SNHLY, FYNNEI. This CDR3 has 10 residues. DNA of the CDR3: TGTGCCAGCAGGGGCTATGGCTACACCTTC. Translation: CASRGYGYTF.

Regarding this clonotype: Since a much larger clone is just one base distant, this may be a read error. The V gene is TRBV12-5, the J gene TRBJ2-2, with D perhaps TRBD2 (5 bases). Germline values: CDR1 LGHNT, CDR2 FRNRAP. The CDR3 consists of 15 residues. The CDR3 region is CASGFGPRNTGEPFF. DNA for the CDR3: TGTGCTAGTGGTTTCGGACCTAGGAACACCGGGGAGCCGTTTTTT. The variable domain in full, completed from reference TRBV12-5 and TRBJ2-2, reads DARVTQTPRHKVTEMGQEVTMRCQPILGHNTVFWYRQTMMQGLELLAYFRNRAPLDDSGMPKDRFSAEMPDATLATLKIQPSEPRDSAVYFCASGFGPRNTGEPFFGEGSRLTVL.

The chain recombines TRBV5-1 with TRBJ2-5; the D gene is possibly TRBD1 (7 bases). With 0 bases removed from V and 5 bases from J, the gap between germline ends came to 14 bases. CDR1 and CDR2 from the germline V gene are SGHRS and YFSETQ. The CDR3 is 15 amino acids. CDR3 nucleotides: TGCGCCAGCAGCTTGGTGCAGGGGGGCCCTGAGACCCAGTACTTC. Residues: CASSLVQGGPETQYF.

This rearrangement joins TRBV30 to TRBJ1-5, with D possibly being TRBD1 (6 bases). Germline assignment: CDR1 GTSNPN and CDR2 SVGIG (reference sequence). V was clipped by 0 bases and J by 4 bases, with 10 bases between them. The CDR3 extends over 14 amino acids. CDR3 coding DNA: TGTGCCTGGAGTGTACGGGGACATAATCAGCCCCAGCATTTT. This translates into CAWSVRGHNQPQHF. Full variable domain (outside the CDR3, taken from reference TRBV30 and TRBJ1-5): SQTIHQWPATLVQPVGSPLSLECTVEGTSNPNLYWYRQAAGRGLQLLFYSVGIGQISSEVPQNLSASRPQDRQFILSSKKLLLSDSGFYLCAWSVRGHNQPQHFGDGTRLSIL.

This clonotype was found many times. This chain links TRBV12-3 or TRBV12-4 with TRBJ2-2, with 7 bases fitting TRBD1. The V segment lost 6 bases and the J segment 5 bases; nucleotides outside the gene matches: 3. The CDR3 has 13 residues. The CDR3 DNA follows: TGTGCCAGCAGGACGGGACAGACCGGGGAGCTGTTTTTT. Its protein is CASRTGQTGELFF.

This clonotype has only a few counts. This rearrangement joins TRBV20-1 to TRBJ2-7, with unresolved D. V lost 4 bases and J lost 7, with 17 bases in between. CDR1 is DFQATT, CDR2 SNEGSKA, per germline (reference sequence). CDR3 length: 13 residues. The CDR3 spells CSAKVGFGIEQYF. The CDR3 region has the DNA TGCAGTGCTAAAGTAGGGTTCGGTATTGAGCAGTACTTC.

There are many counts of this clonotype. The chain uses TRBV20-1 and TRBJ1-1; D is possibly TRBD1 (6 bases). The CDR3 spans 13 residues. With 1 base removed from V and 1 base from J, the gap between germline ends came to 7 bases. Germline lookup yields CDR1 DFQATT and CDR2 SNEGSKA (reference sequence). CDR3 sequence: CSARGGPNTEAFF. The CDR3, as DNA: TGCAGTGCTAGAGGGGGGCCGAACACTGAAGCTTTCTTT.

On this clonotype: An end of the junction does not agree with germline; a read error may underlie this. The gene calls are TRBV29-1 and TRBJ1-1; D gene unclear. This CDR3 has 15 residues. Looked up from germline, CDR1 is SQVTM and CDR2 is ANQGSEA. CDR3 residues: CGVLSGLNTNTEAFF. The CDR3 nucleotides read TGCGGCGTACTCAGTGGGCTGAATACGAACACCGAAGCTTTCTTT.

This clonotype was observed many times. The chain couples TRBV6-5 to TRBJ1-1; D might be TRBD1 (5 bases). CDR1 and CDR2 from the germline V gene are MNHEY and SVGAGI. The CDR3 sequence is 16 residues long. V lost 6 bases and J 4 bases, leaving 21 bases between the germline ends. CDR3 in amino acids: CASRPLSQGAGTEAFF. The CDR3 region has the DNA TGTGCCAGCAGACCCCTTTCTCAGGGTGCGGGCACTGAAGCTTTCTTT.

This clonotype was picked up many times. The gene calls are TRBV7-3 and TRBJ1-4; TRBD1 is a possible D gene (5 bases). The germline V gene encodes CDR1 SGHTA and CDR2 FQGTGA. The CDR3 is 15 amino acids. Trimming left V 5 bases short and J 5 bases short, with 15 bases between. CDR3 sequence (DNA): TGTGCCAGCAGCCCCACCGGGGGAGTGAATGAAAAACTGTTTTTT. Amino acid sequence: CASSPTGGVNEKLFF.

This clonotype was found many times. The chain carries TRBV28 and TRBJ1-1; possible D gene TRBD1, 5 bases. Trimming stripped 4 bases from V and 4 bases from J, with 16 bases between. The V gene's germline CDR1 is MDHEN and CDR2 SYDVKM. The CDR3 runs to 15 residues. CDR3 residues: CASSSLTTRGTEAFF. The DNA for the CDR3 is TGTGCCAGCAGTTCATTAACTACAAGGGGCACTGAAGCTTTCTTT.

There are a few counts of this clonotype. This chain links TRBV10-3 with TRBJ2-5; 12 bases are shared with TRBD2. With V trimmed by 3 bases and J by 5 bases, 13 bases remained unmatched. The CDR3 is 18 residues long. Per the germline V gene, CDR1 is ENHRY and CDR2 is SYGVKD. CDR3 protein: CAISDLPNLAGGPETQYF. DNA of the CDR3: TGTGCCATCAGTGATCTCCCTAACCTAGCGGGGGGGCCGGAGACCCAGTACTTC.

This clonotype was observed many times. The V and J genes are TRBV6-1 and TRBJ2-2, with a tentative D call TRBD2 (6 bases). Between the trimmed V and J ends, which lost 7 bases and 3 bases, there was a span of 12 bases. Germline-derived CDR1 and CDR2 are MNHNS and SASEGT. The CDR3 length is 14 residues. In nucleotides, the CDR3 is TGTGCCAGCAAGGTCGGGGGTGACACCGGGGAGCTGTTTTTT. Its protein product is CASKVGGDTGELFF.

Comment on this clonotype: Compared with germline, one end of the junction differs, possibly owing to a read error. V is TRBV28 and J is TRBJ1-4; 9 nucleotides line up with TRBD1. Germline values: CDR1 MDHEN, CDR2 SYDVKM. The CDR3 totals 16 residues. The CDR3 spells CASSLLRGTGTEELFF. DNA of the CDR3: TGTGCCAGCAGTCTTCTGAGAGGGACAGGGACTGAAGAACTGTTTTTT.

There are a few counts of this clonotype. The junction differs from germline at one of its ends, possibly a read error. The DNA of the CDR3 is TGTGCCAGCAGTTCTTACTCCTATAATTCACCCCTCCGCTTT. Translating gives CASSSYSYNSPLRF. This rearrangement joins TRBV28 to TRBJ1-6; D ambiguous. Germline V lookup: CDR1 MDHEN, CDR2 SYDVKM. This CDR3 is 14 amino acids long.

Details on this clonotype: A far larger clone is one nucleotide away, so this likely arose from a read error. V and J are TRBV7-9 and TRBJ2-3, with D maybe TRBD2 (5 bases). Looked up from germline, CDR1 is SEHNR and CDR2 is FQNEAQ (reference sequence). The CDR3 loop spans 14 amino acids. Trimming removed 5 bases from V and 7 bases from J, with 16 bases in between. CDR3 in amino acids: CASSAGVSQNTQYF. The CDR3 region has the DNA TGTGCCAGCAGCGCCGGGGTTTCTCAAAATACGCAGTATTTT.

This clonotype was observed at least ten times. The chain recombines TRBV20-1 with TRBJ2-1, with 8 bases aligning to TRBD2. CDR3 length equals 15 residues. From germline, CDR1 is DFQATT and CDR2 SNEGSKA (reference sequence). J lost 8 bases, V lost 3 bases, and 12 bases had no gene match. The CDR3 loop is CSARPPGLVSHEQFF. Written as DNA, the CDR3 is TGCAGTGCTAGGCCCCCGGGACTAGTTTCACATGAGCAGTTCTTC.

This clonotype was counted many times. The chain links TRBV12-3 or TRBV12-4 to TRBJ2-4; D is uncertain. The length of the CDR3 is 12 residues. Trimming pared 3 bases from V and 5 bases from J, leaving 5 bases between. CDR3 loop: CASSFKQNIQYF. In DNA, the CDR3 is TGTGCCAGCAGTTTTAAACAAAACATTCAGTACTTC.

The chain has TRBV7-2 and TRBJ2-3; TRBD1 is a possible D gene (6 bases). The germline V gene has CDR1 SGHTA and CDR2 FQGNSA. This CDR3 is 12 amino acids long. V lost 6 bases, J lost 6 bases, and 10 bases lay in between. CDR3 nucleotides: TGTGCCAGCAGACAGGGCCGCGATACGCAGTATTTT. It encodes CASRQGRDTQYF.

This clonotype was counted ten times or more. The chain carries TRBV5-1 and TRBJ2-1, with D perhaps matching TRBD1 or TRBD2 (5 bases each). The CDR3 loop spans 16 amino acids. Germline assignment: CDR1 SGHRS and CDR2 YFSETQ. V dropped 0 bases and J dropped 2 bases, with 12 bases sitting between them. In nucleotides, the CDR3 is TGCGCCAGCAGCTTGGATGGGACCCCGGCCTACAATGAGCAGTTCTTC. Encoded protein: CASSLDGTPAYNEQFF.